Sequencing of this TCR beta chain was carried out in a study of Ad26.COV2.S vaccination and SARS-CoV-2 variants. In the study overall: The COV1001 Ad26.COV2.S trial arm included the donor. Donor got 5x10^10 or 1x10^11 viral particles of Ad26.COV2.S. Study-level points and caveats: An underestimation of total T cell responses may have resulted from the TCR breadth and depth analyses.

V lost 0 bases and J 9 bases, leaving 9 bases between the germline ends. Germline V gives CDR1 LNHDA, CDR2 SQIVND (reference sequence). The CDR3 is 13 residues long. Treatment described: roughly 18 received Ad26.COV2.S at low or high dose, single or two shots; about 5 received placebo; per-sample allocation not given. Repertoires come from day 63 after the first vaccine or placebo injection. At a Boston site, the person donating was an adult of 18-55 years. On this clone itself: What it binds is unknown.

The repertoire was sequenced with immunoSEQ multiplex PCR; TCRdb's copy has only in-frame clones and lacks some. Counted here are some 390,000 clones, approximately 86% occurring once; the ten biggest clones make up more than 3%. Sequenced material: peripheral blood, taken in a trial of Ad26.COV2.S vaccine versus placebo. The receptor was derived from a person aged 18 to 65 who received the Ad26.COV2.S COVID-19 vaccine or a placebo. The chain couples TRBV19 to TRBJ1-5; D remains ambiguous. The CDR3 reads CASSIEWPPPQHF. DNA for the CDR3: TGTGCCAGTAGTATAGAATGGCCTCCGCCCCAGCATTTT.